One sample yielded the 22 T cell receptor beta chains listed below, sequenced in a study of cytomegalovirus exposure and HLA in healthy donors. The PCR was carried out with 60 Vbeta primers and 13 Jbeta primers. Here immunoSEQ multiplex PCR was the method, and the copy in TCRdb shows in-frame clones only, minus some. The repertoire table contains roughly 79,000 clones. The sequencing input was PBMCs. The receptors were gathered from a man aged 30 to 39 in good health and CMV-seronegative.

The chain recombines TRBV6-6 with TRBJ2-1, with D perhaps TRBD1 (6 bases). Germline CDR1 reads MNHNY; CDR2 reads SVGAGI (reference sequence). This CDR3 is built from 13 residues. DNA of the CDR3: TGTGCGGGTAGAGGGGGAAGTAGCAATGAGCAGTTCTTC. This codes for CAGRGGSSNEQFF.

J is TRBJ2-7 and V is TRBV9; 11 nucleotides line up with TRBD2. The CDR3 is made up of 15 amino acids. Germline CDR1 is SGDLS and CDR2 is YYNGEE. J gave up 6 bases and V 3 bases, and 8 bases lay outside the gene matches. The CDR3 reads CASSDLGTSGGEQYF. The CDR3 bases are TGTGCCAGCAGCGACCTTGGGACTAGCGGAGGCGAGCAGTACTTC. Full variable domain (missing parts from reference TRBV9 and TRBJ2-7): DSGVTQTPKHLITATGQRVTLRCSPRSGDLSVYWYQQSLDQGLQFLIQYYNGEERAKGNILERFSAQQFPDLHSELNLSSLELGDSALYFCASSDLGTSGGEQYFGPGTRLTVT.

V is TRBV29-1 and J is TRBJ1-1; 8 bases line up with TRBD1. This CDR3 spans 15 amino acids. J lost 1 base, V lost 7 bases, and 11 bases had no gene match. Germline V gene sequence: CDR1 SQVTM, CDR2 ANQGSEA. CDR3 protein: CSASNTGGWNTEAFF. CDR3 in DNA: TGCAGCGCCTCTAATACAGGGGGTTGGAACACTGAAGCTTTCTTT. The whole variable domain, remainder taken from reference TRBV29-1 and TRBJ1-1, is SAVISQKPSRDICQRGTSLTIQCQVDSQVTMMFWYRQQPGQSLTLIATANQGSEATYESGFVIDKFPISRPNLTFSTLTVSNMSPEDSSIYLCSASNTGGWNTEAFFGQGTRLTVV.

This sequence joins TRBV30 and TRBJ1-4; D is undetermined. CDR3 size: 15 residues. Germline CDR1 reads GTSNPN; CDR2 reads SVGIG (reference sequence). The ends were cut back, 2 bases at V and 2 bases at J, with 12 bases in the middle. CDR3 in amino acids: CAWSLSERTNEKLFF. The CDR3 DNA sequence: TGTGCCTGGAGTCTGTCCGAGCGCACTAATGAAAAACTGTTTTTT.

The chain links TRBV2 to TRBJ2-5; no definite D call. The CDR3 extends over 11 amino acids. V lost 3 bases and J lost 5, with 4 bases in between. Germline CDR1 reads SNHLY; CDR2 reads FYNNEI. The CDR3 DNA is TGTGCCAGCAGTGAGCGGGAGACCCAGTACTTC. Protein sequence: CASSERETQYF.

V and J are TRBV11-2 and TRBJ2-3; 8 nucleotides align to TRBD2. Germline V gene sequence: CDR1 SGHAT, CDR2 FQNNGV. CDR3 length equals 17 residues. Trimming took 0 bases from V and 9 from J; bases not matched to a gene: 14. As DNA, the CDR3 is TGTGCCAGCAGCTTAGAAGCGAGCGGGGGTAACGCTGGAACGCAGTATTTT. Protein sequence: CASSLEASGGNAGTQYF.

The chain carries TRBV5-6 and TRBJ2-7; 8 nucleotides line up with TRBD1. The CDR3 loop spans 15 amino acids. The V and J ends lost 2 bases and 0 bases, in that order; junction bases with no gene match: 4. Germline loops: CDR1 SGHDT, CDR2 YYEEEE. Here the CDR3 reads CASSLGDRPSYEQYF. The DNA of the CDR3 is TGTGCCAGCAGCTTAGGGGACAGGCCCTCCTACGAGCAGTACTTC.

The rearrangement links TRBV27 to TRBJ1-1; possibly TRBD1 for D (6 bases). Germline V gene sequence: CDR1 MNHEY, CDR2 SMNVEV (reference sequence). The CDR3 covers 15 residues. Between the trimmed V and J ends, which lost 7 bases and 0 bases, there was a span of 15 bases. The CDR3 reads CASTLRGGMNTEAFF. The CDR3 DNA is TGTGCCAGCACCTTACGGGGGGGCATGAACACTGAAGCTTTCTTT.

The chain employs TRBV4-2 and TRBJ1-1, with D hard to call. Trimming stripped 2 bases from V and 0 bases from J, with 7 bases between. The length of the CDR3 is 14 residues. Germline values: CDR1 LGHNA, CDR2 YNFKEQ. DNA for the CDR3: TGTGCCAGCAGCCAACAGATCATGAACACTGAAGCTTTCTTT. It translates to CASSQQIMNTEAFF.

V usage is TRBV11-3 and J usage is TRBJ2-1, with TRBD2 matching over 8 bases. Germline CDR1 reads SGHNT; CDR2 reads YENEEA. The CDR3 spans 17 residues. Losses at the gene ends were 1 base for V and 3 bases for J; bases not matched to a gene: 8. The CDR3 protein is CASSLGRREVLYNEQFF. The DNA for the CDR3 is TGTGCCAGCAGCTTAGGCCGGCGGGAGGTACTCTACAATGAGCAGTTCTTC.

The chain is built from TRBV6-6 and TRBJ1-2; 11 bases line up with TRBD1. The V gene's germline CDR1 is MNHNY and CDR2 SVGAGI (reference sequence). The trim removed 4 bases at V and 3 bases at J, leaving 1 base unmatched. This CDR3 region has 14 residues. CDR3 in amino acids: CASSSGQGDYGYTF. DNA of the CDR3: TGTGCCAGCAGTTCGGGACAGGGGGACTATGGCTACACCTTC.

The chain employs TRBV9 and TRBJ2-3; the match to TRBD1 covers 8 bases. V lost 2 bases and J lost 5; bases outside the gene matches: 10. Germline CDR1 is SGDLS and CDR2 is YYNGEE. This CDR3 is built from 16 residues. In DNA form, the CDR3 reads TGTGCCAGCAGCGTTCCTTCCGGGACAGGAGGAGATACGCAGTATTTT. The encoded protein is CASSVPSGTGGDTQYF.

The rearrangement uses TRBV7-8 and TRBJ1-3, with D perhaps TRBD1 (5 bases). The CDR3 sequence is 15 residues long. V was shortened by 4 bases and J by 0 bases, with 10 bases between the two germline ends. Germline V gene data show CDR1 as SGHVS and CDR2 as FQNEAQ. CDR3 protein: CASSSGSFSGNTIYF. In DNA form, the CDR3 reads TGTGCCAGCAGCTCAGGGTCCTTCTCTGGAAACACCATATATTTT.

As regards this clone: At one of its ends the junction is not consistent with the germline gene, which may arise from a read error. The CDR3 sequence is CACSPYARLILANYGYTF. The CDR3 DNA follows: TGTGCCTGCTCCCCATACGCTCGGCTAATCCTAGCTAACTATGGCTACACCTTC. The chain combines TRBV18 with TRBJ1-2; D is undetermined. Germline V gives CDR1 KGHSH, CDR2 LQKENI. The CDR3 sequence is 18 residues long.

The CDR3 spells CASSIDTHSGNTIYF. CDR3 nucleotides: TGCGCCAGCAGCATTGACACCCACTCTGGAAACACCATATATTTT. V gene TRBV5-1 combines with J gene TRBJ1-3; no firm D call. Germline V gives CDR1 SGHRS, CDR2 YFSETQ. CDR3 length: 15 residues. V dropped 4 bases and J dropped 0 bases, with 11 bases sitting between them. Based on the CDR3 plus reference TRBV5-1 and TRBJ1-3, the full variable domain is KAGVTQTPRYLIKTRGQQVTLSCSPISGHRSVSWYQQTPGQGLQFLFEYFSETQRNKGNFPGRFSGRQFSNSRSEMNVSTLELGDSALYLCASSIDTHSGNTIYFGEGSWLTVV.

V and J are TRBV6-1 and TRBJ2-2; D not resolved. The CDR3 sequence is 15 residues long. V was clipped by 4 bases and J by 0 bases, with 9 bases between them. Germline V lookup: CDR1 MNHNS, CDR2 SASEGT. CDR3 sequence: CASSGRSANTGELFF. The CDR3 DNA is TGTGCCAGCAGTGGACGCAGCGCGAACACCGGGGAGCTGTTTTTT.

The chain links TRBV5-6 to TRBJ1-3; 7 bases match TRBD1. The CDR3 covers 14 residues. Looked up from germline, CDR1 is SGHDT and CDR2 is YYEEEE. V shed 4 bases, J shed 2 bases, and the junction held 3 bases outside the gene matches. Here the CDR3 reads CASSVGTAGNTIYF. The CDR3, as DNA: TGTGCCAGCAGCGTAGGGACAGCTGGAAACACCATATATTTT.

The rearrangement joins TRBV7-9 to TRBJ2-7; D may be TRBD2 (5 bases). Germline V gene data show CDR1 as SEHNR and CDR2 as FQNEAQ (reference sequence). Trimming stripped 0 bases from V and 1 base from J, with 10 bases between. The CDR3 consists of 15 residues. The CDR3 sequence: CASSLAGVPSYEQYF. CDR3 nucleotide sequence: TGTGCCAGCAGCTTAGCGGGAGTTCCTTCCTACGAGCAGTACTTC.

The chain employs TRBV11-2 and TRBJ2-7, with 7 bases lining up with TRBD1. Looked up from germline, CDR1 is SGHAT and CDR2 is FQNNGV. The CDR3 is made up of 15 amino acids. V lost 2 bases and J lost 2; bases outside the gene matches: 6. The CDR3 loop is CASSLLDREPYEQYF. The DNA of the CDR3 is TGTGCCAGCAGCTTACTAGACAGGGAGCCCTACGAGCAGTACTTC.

The chain recombines TRBV11-3 with TRBJ2-3, with 9 bases aligning to TRBD2. Trimming at V came to 1 base and at J to 5 bases, leaving 4 bases not matched to a gene. Germline V lookup: CDR1 SGHNT, CDR2 YENEEA. The CDR3 totals 15 residues. CDR3 sequence: CASSLAAGGVDTQYF. CDR3 DNA sequence: TGTGCCAGCAGCTTAGCAGCGGGGGGTGTAGATACGCAGTATTTT. Filled out from reference TRBV11-3 and TRBJ2-3, the complete variable domain reads EAGVVQSPRYKIIEKKQPVAFWCNPISGHNTLYWYLQNLGQGPELLIRYENEEAVDDSQLPKDRFSAERLKGVDSTLKIQPAELGDSAVYLCASSLAAGGVDTQYFGPGTRLTVL.

This sequence joins TRBV6-6 and TRBJ2-2; 7 bases fit TRBD1. Germline V CDR1 and CDR2: MNHNY, SVGAGI (reference sequence). Unmatched junction bases numbered 7, after V lost 2 bases and J lost 4 bases. The CDR3 extends over 16 amino acids. CDR3 in DNA: TGTGCCAGCAGTTACGCACAGGGGACACCCACCGGGGAGCTGTTTTTT. Translated: CASSYAQGTPTGELFF.

The rearrangement joins TRBV9 to TRBJ2-7, with a weak D call TRBD1 (6 bases). Looked up from germline, CDR1 is SGDLS and CDR2 is YYNGEE. V was cut by 3 bases and J by 5 bases, with 18 bases left in between. The CDR3 consists of 15 residues. Here the CDR3 reads CASSASIQGVDEQYF. The CDR3 DNA reads as TGTGCCAGCAGCGCGAGTATACAGGGAGTAGACGAGCAGTACTTC. Full variable domain (remainder filled in from reference TRBV9 and TRBJ2-7): DSGVTQTPKHLITATGQRVTLRCSPRSGDLSVYWYQQSLDQGLQFLIQYYNGEERAKGNILERFSAQQFPDLHSELNLSSLELGDSALYFCASSASIQGVDEQYFGPGTRLTVT.